Below, 30 T cell receptor beta chains from the same sample are listed, as sequenced in a study of beta chain features in type 1 diabetes. The antigens for these receptors are not known. Sequenced material consisted of expressed TCRB transcripts (all of the isolated RNA was reverse transcribed). Assay used: immunoSEQ multiplex PCR; TCRdb lists only in-frame clones, some missing. The sample has 250,000 to 300,000 clones, 24% seen once. Study results and limitations: Researchers report that Type 1 diabetes patients had moderately but significantly shorter TCRB CDR3s across all four CD4+ subsets.

Input material: naive CD4+ T cells from blood. Receptors originate from a woman in her thirties with type 1 diabetes.

V gene TRBV5-6 combines with J gene TRBJ2-3, with D possibly matching TRBD2 (6 bases). Trimming removed 4 bases from V and 5 bases from J, with 17 bases in between. Germline V gene sequence: CDR1 SGHDT, CDR2 YYEEEE. The CDR3 is made up of 15 amino acids. The CDR3 is CASSPRGTRRDTQYF. In nucleotides, the CDR3 is TGTGCCAGCAGCCCGCGGGGCACCCGAAGAGATACGCAGTATTTT.

The chain joins TRBV18 to TRBJ1-1; perhaps TRBD1 as D (6 bases). CDR1 is KGHSH, CDR2 LQKENI, per germline. V lost 0 bases, J lost 11 bases, and 10 bases lay in between. The CDR3 has 12 amino acids. For the CDR3, the DNA is TGTGCCAGCTCACCACCGTCAGGGGAGGCTTTCTTT. It encodes CASSPPSGEAFF. Full variable domain (missing parts from reference TRBV18 and TRBJ1-1): NAGVMQNPRHLVRRRGQEARLRCSPMKGHSHVYWYRQLPEEGLKFMVYLQKENIIDESGMPKERFSAEFPKEGPSILRIQQVVRGDSAAYFCASSPPSGEAFFGQGTRLTVV.

The table lists this clone with a few counts. This chain links TRBV29-1 with TRBJ1-5; possible D gene TRBD1, 5 bases. V was cut by 6 bases and J by 3 bases, with 12 bases left in between. Germline V gene data show CDR1 as SQVTM and CDR2 as ANQGSEA. The CDR3 totals 13 residues. The CDR3 here is CSVLEGYNQPQHF. Written as DNA, the CDR3 is TGCAGCGTACTGGAGGGGTACAATCAGCCCCAGCATTTT.

This clone was observed a few times. This chain joins TRBV20-1 and TRBJ2-1; a weak D match, TRBD1 (5 bases). The ends were cut back, 3 bases at V and 8 bases at J, with 8 bases in the middle. This CDR3 is built from 11 residues. Looked up from germline, CDR1 is DFQATT and CDR2 is SNEGSKA (reference sequence). The chain's CDR3 is CSASLRDEQFF. The CDR3 DNA reads TGCAGTGCTAGCCTCAGGGATGAGCAGTTCTTC.

V usage is TRBV9 and J usage is TRBJ2-2; TRBD2 matches 8 bases. J gave up 5 bases and V 4 bases, and 7 bases lay outside the gene matches. The CDR3 is made up of 15 amino acids. Germline CDR1 and CDR2: SGDLS and YYNGEE. The CDR3 bases are TGTGCCAGCAGCCCGCGAGCGGGAGAAACCGGGGAGCTGTTTTTT. It specifies CASSPRAGETGELFF.

In its sample, this clone was seen a few times. The rearrangement uses TRBV11-2 and TRBJ2-1; D not resolved. The CDR3 has 13 residues. Trimming stripped 0 bases from V and 8 bases from J, with 8 bases between. The germline V gene encodes CDR1 SGHAT and CDR2 FQNNGV. CDR3 sequence (DNA): TGTGCCAGCAGCTTAGATCTTAGAGATGAGCAGTTCTTC. It codes for CASSLDLRDEQFF.

The chain carries TRBV28 and TRBJ1-1; 8 bases fit TRBD1. The CDR3 is made up of 15 amino acids. Losses at the gene ends were 8 bases for V and 0 bases for J; bases not matched to a gene: 8. Germline CDR1 MDHEN, CDR2 SYDVKM. CDR3 sequence: CASSGTGFLNTEAFF. CDR3 sequence (DNA): TGTGCCAGCTCCGGGACAGGTTTCTTGAACACTGAAGCTTTCTTT. Together with reference TRBV28 and TRBJ1-1, the CDR3 gives the full variable domain: DVKVTQSSRYLVKRTGEKVFLECVQDMDHENMFWYRQDPGLGLRLIYFSYDVKMKEKGDIPEGYSVSREKKERFSLILESASTNQTSMYLCASSGTGFLNTEAFFGQGTRLTVV.

The chain recombines TRBV11-1 with TRBJ2-7; TRBD1 agrees at 7 bases. The germline V gene encodes CDR1 SGHAT and CDR2 FQDESV (reference sequence). The V segment lost 6 bases and the J segment 4 bases; nucleotides outside the gene matches: 9. The CDR3 totals 14 residues. CDR3 DNA: TGTGCCAGCAGTTATACAGGGGACCTTTACGAGCAGTACTTC. As protein: CASSYTGDLYEQYF. The full variable domain, completed using reference TRBV11-1 and TRBJ2-7, is EAEVAQSPRYKITEKSQAVAFWCDPISGHATLYWYRQILGQGPELLVQFQDESVVDDSQLPKDRFSAERLKGVDSTLKIQPAELGDSAMYLCASSYTGDLYEQYFGPGTRLTVT.

The V and J genes are TRBV20-1 and TRBJ1-2; no firm D call. CDR3 length: 11 amino acids. The V end was cut by 6 bases, the J end by 7 bases, with 12 bases between. Looked up from germline, CDR1 is DFQATT and CDR2 is SNEGSKA (reference sequence). The CDR3 DNA is TGCAGTGCCGGGGTGCGCGGTGGCTACACCTTC. This sequence encodes CSAGVRGGYTF.

The chain carries TRBV11-2 and TRBJ1-2; TRBD1 might be the D (5 bases). V was clipped by 6 bases and J by 8 bases, with 16 bases between them. This CDR3 spans 13 amino acids. Per germline, CDR1 SGHAT and CDR2 FQNNGV. The CDR3 sequence: CASRETGGWGYTF. CDR3 nucleotides: TGTGCCAGCAGGGAAACGGGGGGTTGGGGCTACACCTTC.

The rearrangement links TRBV29-1 to TRBJ2-5; tentatively, D is TRBD1 (5 bases). Per germline, CDR1 SQVTM and CDR2 ANQGSEA. CDR3 length: 14 amino acids. V lost 3 bases and J lost 0, with 11 bases in between. CDR3 DNA: TGCAGCGTTGACGTTGGACAAAACCAAGAGACCCAGTACTTC. Translating it yields CSVDVGQNQETQYF.

This clone occurred a few times. The chain carries TRBV5-4 and TRBJ2-5; D possibly corresponds to TRBD1 (6 bases). The CDR3 extends over 14 amino acids. From germline, CDR1 is SGHNT and CDR2 YYREEE (reference sequence). Trimming took 2 bases from V and 5 from J, leaving 13 bases between them. The CDR3 DNA is TGTGCCAGCAGCTTACAGGGTAACGAGGAGACCCAGTACTTC. Translation gives CASSLQGNEETQYF.

The genes are TRBV9 and TRBJ2-3; 7 bases agree with TRBD2. V lost 5 bases and J lost 3; bases outside the gene matches: 12. Looked up from germline, CDR1 is SGDLS and CDR2 is YYNGEE. CDR3 length equals 16 residues. The CDR3 bases are TGTGCCAGCAGTGATCCCACTAGCGAAGGAACAGATACGCAGTATTTT. This codes for CASSDPTSEGTDTQYF.

This clone was seen more than once but under ten times. The chain couples TRBV29-1 to TRBJ1-1; 10 nucleotides agree with TRBD1. With 8 bases clipped from V and 3 bases from J, the junction kept 6 bases outside the gene matches. There are 13 residues in the CDR3. The germline V gene has CDR1 SQVTM and CDR2 ANQGSEA. The CDR3 spells CSSAGQGHTEAFF. CDR3 bases: TGCAGCTCCGCGGGACAGGGGCACACTGAAGCTTTCTTT.

This clone was found a few times. This chain links TRBV2 with TRBJ2-7, with 7 bases aligning to TRBD2. After removal of 6 bases from V and 5 bases from J, the junction contained 16 bases not matched to a gene. CDR1 SNHLY and CDR2 FYNNEI come from the germline V gene. The CDR3 contains 16 residues. In DNA form, the CDR3 reads TGTGCCAGCAGCCTCGAGAAGGGAGGGTTTTCCCACGAGCAGTACTTC. Amino acid sequence: CASSLEKGGFSHEQYF.

The chain couples TRBV9 to TRBJ2-1; D possibly corresponds to TRBD2 (5 bases). This CDR3 contains 14 residues. The V end was cut by 3 bases, the J end by 6 bases, with 13 bases between. Looked up from germline, CDR1 is SGDLS and CDR2 is YYNGEE. Written as DNA, the CDR3 is TGTGCCAGCAGCGCAAGCGGCTTCCCCAATGAGCAGTTCTTC. Protein: CASSASGFPNEQFF.

This clone was counted a few times. The chain employs TRBV9 and TRBJ2-7; TRBD1 might be the D (6 bases). Trimming took off 7 bases at V and 2 bases at J, with 16 bases between the two ends. The CDR3 loop spans 14 amino acids. Germline assignment: CDR1 SGDLS and CDR2 YYNGEE. The CDR3 loop reads CASGRHGDTYEQYF. The DNA of the CDR3 is TGTGCCAGCGGACGACATGGGGACACCTACGAGCAGTACTTC.

The gene calls are TRBV18 and TRBJ1-2, with 9 bases lining up with TRBD1. Germline V lookup: CDR1 KGHSH, CDR2 LQKENI. CDR3 length equals 14 residues. The J segment lost 6 bases and the V segment lost 3 bases, leaving 5 bases of the junction unmatched. The CDR3 sequence: CASSPDRGLHGYTF. CDR3 sequence (DNA): TGTGCCAGCTCACCGGACAGGGGCCTTCATGGCTACACCTTC.

This clone was observed a handful of times. The chain employs TRBV10-1 and TRBJ2-3; TRBD2 might be the D (6 bases). Germline loops: CDR1 WNHNN, CDR2 SYGVQD (reference sequence). The CDR3 spans 12 residues. V gave up 5 bases and J gave up 9 bases, with 12 bases separating them. The CDR3 DNA reads TGCGCCAGCAGTCCCGGTGCGGGGACGCAGTATTTT. This gives the protein CASSPGAGTQYF.

This clone was picked up a small number of times. J is TRBJ2-4 and V is TRBV21-1; TRBD1 is the table's D call, not checked against the DNA. TRBV21-1 is a documented pseudogene. This CDR3 has 16 amino acids. The CDR3 DNA is TGTGCCAGCAGCAAAGGCAGGGGCCTAGCCAAAAACATTCAGTACTTC. The encoded protein is CASSKGRGLAKNIQYF.

The chain uses TRBV5-1 and TRBJ1-1; D ambiguous. The CDR3 is made up of 13 amino acids. Germline CDR1 is SGHRS and CDR2 is YFSETQ. V dropped 0 bases and J dropped 3 bases, with 6 bases sitting between them. The CDR3 sequence: CASSLERDTEAFF. CDR3 in DNA: TGCGCCAGCAGCTTGGAGCGAGACACTGAAGCTTTCTTT.

CDR3 DNA: TGTGCCTGGAAAAGGACTGGTTATGGCTACACCTTC. It translates to CAWKRTGYGYTF. The chain uses TRBV30 and TRBJ1-2; no definite D call. The CDR3 length is 12 residues. The V end lost 4 bases, the J end lost 5 bases, and 11 bases lay between the germline ends. The germline V gene encodes CDR1 GTSNPN and CDR2 SVGIG (reference sequence).

This clone showed up just a few times. The V gene is TRBV9, the J gene TRBJ2-7, with 9 bases identical to TRBD2. J was trimmed by 1 base and V by 7 bases; bases with no gene match: 6. Germline loops: CDR1 SGDLS, CDR2 YYNGEE. This CDR3 spans 14 amino acids. CDR3 amino acids: CASGKLAGSYEQYF. The DNA for the CDR3 is TGTGCCAGCGGTAAGCTAGCGGGATCCTACGAGCAGTACTTC.

This chain joins TRBV7-8 and TRBJ2-1, with 9 bases lining up with TRBD2. Germline assignment: CDR1 SGHVS and CDR2 FQNEAQ. This CDR3 has 12 residues. The V gene end was trimmed by 5 bases and the J gene end by 15 bases; junction bases not matched to a gene: 8. The CDR3 nucleotides are TGTGCCAGCAGCCTGACCGGGACTAGCCTGTTCTTC. Its translation: CASSLTGTSLFF.

In nucleotides, the CDR3 is TGTGCCAGTAGTATAGTAAGCGGGAGTTTTGGCGGGGAGCTGTTTTTT. This codes for CASSIVSGSFGGELFF. The chain joins TRBV19 to TRBJ2-2; 8 nucleotides align to TRBD2. The CDR3 runs to 16 residues. V lost 1 base, J lost 7 bases, and 8 bases stayed unmatched. CDR1 LNHDA and CDR2 SQIVND come from the germline V gene (reference sequence).

This clone was observed a few times. The chain combines TRBV29-1 with TRBJ2-3; 9 bases are a match to TRBD2. Germline CDR1 reads SQVTM; CDR2 reads ANQGSEA. Trimming took 7 bases from V and 4 from J; bases not matched to a gene: 9. The CDR3 has 14 amino acids. The CDR3 DNA reads TGCAGCGCCGGGGGGCGGGAGGGCGCAGATACGCAGTATTTT. Amino acid sequence: CSAGGREGADTQYF.

This rearrangement joins TRBV10-3 to TRBJ2-3; 9 nucleotides agree with TRBD2. Germline CDR1 is ENHRY and CDR2 is SYGVKD. The V segment lost 4 bases and the J segment 0 bases; nucleotides outside the gene matches: 5. The CDR3 length is 16 residues. The CDR3 nucleotides read TGTGCCATCAGTGGTTCTAGCGGGAAGAGCACAGATACGCAGTATTTT. It translates to CAISGSSGKSTDTQYF.

This clone was detected only a few times. This sequence joins TRBV7-9 and TRBJ2-3; 7 bases line up with TRBD2. Losses at the gene ends were 2 bases for V and 3 bases for J; bases not matched to a gene: 8. CDR1 is SEHNR and CDR2 is FQNEAQ in the germline V gene (reference sequence). CDR3 length: 16 amino acids. CDR3 protein: CASSLPGGRKTDTQYF. The CDR3 nucleotides read TGTGCCAGCAGCTTACCCGGGGGGAGGAAGACAGATACGCAGTATTTT.

This chain connects TRBV27 to TRBJ1-1; 7 positions agree with TRBD1. Per germline, CDR1 MNHEY and CDR2 SMNVEV (reference sequence). The CDR3 covers 15 residues. With V trimmed by 4 bases and J by 5 bases, 10 bases remained unmatched. The CDR3 loop is CASSSNDRVETEAFF. CDR3 coding DNA: TGTGCCAGCAGTTCCAACGACAGGGTAGAGACTGAAGCTTTCTTT.

This clone was counted only a few times. The chain employs TRBV11-1 and TRBJ2-1; a weak D match, TRBD2 (6 bases). V lost 0 bases to trimming and J lost 0 bases, with 6 bases between them. Looked up from germline, CDR1 is SGHAT and CDR2 is FQDESV (reference sequence). This CDR3 is built from 15 residues. The CDR3 DNA reads as TGTGCCAGCAGCTTAGCCGGGAGCTCCTACAATGAGCAGTTCTTC. Encoded protein: CASSLAGSSYNEQFF. Complete variable domain (other parts from reference TRBV11-1 and TRBJ2-1): EAEVAQSPRYKITEKSQAVAFWCDPISGHATLYWYRQILGQGPELLVQFQDESVVDDSQLPKDRFSAERLKGVDSTLKIQPAELGDSAMYLCASSLAGSSYNEQFFGPGTRLTVL.